This T cell receptor (beta chain) was recovered during a study of CD8 T cells in Susac syndrome. As for the study in general: There were about six sequenced Susac syndrome patients with active disease and about 8 in remission. Findings of the study overall: The CD4+ T cell repertoires of Susac syndrome were found to show no clonal expansion.

This clonotype was seen a handful of times. No antigen is known for it. CDR1 and CDR2 from the germline V gene are SGDLS and YYNGEE. Germline trimming cut 3 bases from V and 5 bases from J; bases unmatched to any gene: 7. The CDR3 covers 14 residues. Random hexamers were used to reverse transcribe 0.5 to 1 ug of RNA. A single record per CDR3 protein comes from TCRdb applying MiXCR to the immunoSEQ multiplex PCR reads. The profile shows 150,000 to 200,000 distinct CDR3 sequences, more than 90% of them singletons. The specimen sequenced was CD4+ T cells from PBMCs. V usage is TRBV9 and J usage is TRBJ2-7; 8 nucleotides match TRBD1. This TCR was sampled from a human donor with Susac syndrome. The CDR3 DNA follows: TGTGCCAGCAGCGCCCGGACAGGGCTCCACGAGCAGTACTTC. This translates into CASSARTGLHEQYF.